Given below is one T cell receptor (beta chain) in context. This record belongs to a study of shared clonotypes between healthy human individuals. The CDR3 consists of 17 residues. Germline V gene sequence: CDR1 LNHDA, CDR2 SQIVND (reference sequence). V shed 3 bases and J 0 bases; nucleotides not matched to a gene: 5. Cells designated naive CD8 were CD45RO-negative and were positively selected for CCR7, with terminally differentiated effector memory CD45RA+ cells excluded. TCRdb keeps only in-frame clones here, not all; method: immunoSEQ multiplex PCR. The sample records around 600,000 clones, 85% to 95% being singletons.

The V and J genes are TRBV19 and TRBJ2-6; 7 positions agree with TRBD2. The sample comprised naive CD8+ T cells sorted from blood. The receptor was isolated from a woman aged 25 to 45 in good health. As DNA, the CDR3 is TGTGCCAGTAGTATGGAAGGGAGGGTCTCTGGGGCCAACGTCCTGACTTTC. Encoded protein: CASSMEGRVSGANVLTF.